A selection of T cell receptor beta chains follows, all from one sample in a study of T cells in Graves' hyperthyroidism and ophthalmopathy. TCRdb re-analysed the multiplex PCR reads in MiXCR, keeping a single row per CDR3 protein. The repertoire holds 550,000 to 800,000 distinct CDR3 sequences, with 17% as singletons. The sample was blood. The source of these receptors is a man aged 45-65 years with Graves' hyperthyroidism. The CDR3 runs from the conserved cysteine through the conserved F or W. The D gene is left open where the match is weak. The size entry is marked missing in some rows and otherwise reads once, few, many or a size class.

j_call | v_call | d_call | clone_size | cdr3_nt | cdr3_aa
TRBJ2-7 | TRBV20-1 | TRBD2 | many | TGCAGTGCTAGGACTAGCGGGAACTACGAGCAGTACTTC | CSARTSGNYEQYF
TRBJ1-3 | TRBV7-2 | - | - | TGTGCCAGCAGCTTAGTCGCGGTAAACTCTGGAAACACCATATATTTT | CASSLVAVNSGNTIYF
TRBJ1-5 | TRBV6-1 | - | many | TGTGCCAGCAGTGAAGGGGCAGGGAAGATGCCCCAGCATTTT | CASSEGAGKMPQHF
TRBJ2-1 | TRBV29-1 | - | few | TGCAGCGTTGATGGTGCGAATGAGCAGTTCTTC | CSVDGANEQFF
TRBJ2-5 | TRBV6-2/TRBV6-3 | - | many | TGTGCCAGCAGTTACCCGGAAGAGACCCAGTACTTC | CASSYPEETQYF
TRBJ1-4 | TRBV20-1 | - | few | TGCAGTGCTCCCGAAGCGGACAACTTTTGGAAACTGTTTTTT | CSAPEADNFWKLFF
TRBJ2-5 | TRBV29-1 | TRBD2 | - | TGCAGCGTTGAACGGGGACTAGCGGGAGGGCCCGAGACCCAGTACTTC | CSVERGLAGGPETQYF
TRBJ1-1 | TRBV19 | - | few | TGTGCCGGTAGTATAGGACGAGGTATGAACACTGAAGCTTTCTTT | CAGSIGRGMNTEAFF
TRBJ2-5 | TRBV6-2/TRBV6-3 | - | many | TGTGCCAGCAGAAACCTCCGACAGCGAGAGACCCAGTACTTC | CASRNLRQRETQYF
TRBJ2-7 | TRBV6-1 | - | few | TGTGCCAGCCTACAAAACGAGCAGTACTTC | CASLQNEQYF
TRBJ2-1 | TRBV2 | TRBD2 | many | TGTGCCAGCAGTGAAGCGGGAGGGCGCTACAATGAGCAGTTCTTC | CASSEAGGRYNEQFF
TRBJ2-3 | TRBV28 | TRBD2 | - | TGTGCCAGCAGTACGGGACTAGCGGGAGGAGGAGATACGCAGTATTTT | CASSTGLAGGGDTQYF
TRBJ1-2 | TRBV5-5 | - | few | TGTGCCAGCAGCTTGGGTCTGCTGTTTCGAGGAAGGAGTGGCTACACCTTC | CASSLGLLFRGRSGYTF
TRBJ1-3 | TRBV24-1 | TRBD1 | few | TGTGCCACCGCCCCCGGGACAGGGACTGGAAACACCATATATTTT | CATAPGTGTGNTIYF